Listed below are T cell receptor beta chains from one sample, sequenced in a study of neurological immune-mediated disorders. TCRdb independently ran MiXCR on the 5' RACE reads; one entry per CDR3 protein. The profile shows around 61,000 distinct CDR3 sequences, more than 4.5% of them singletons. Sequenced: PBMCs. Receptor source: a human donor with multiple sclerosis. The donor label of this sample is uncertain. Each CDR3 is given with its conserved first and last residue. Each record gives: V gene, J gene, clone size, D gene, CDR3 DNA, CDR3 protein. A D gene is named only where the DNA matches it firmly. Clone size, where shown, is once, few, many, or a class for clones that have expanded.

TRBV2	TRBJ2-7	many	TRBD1	TGTGCCAGCAGTGGACAGGGGGCTGGAGAGCAGTACTTC	CASSGQGAGEQYF
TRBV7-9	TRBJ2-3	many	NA	TGTGCCAGCACTCCCTGGGGGTCCACTAGCACAGATACGCAGTATTTT	CASTPWGSTSTDTQYF
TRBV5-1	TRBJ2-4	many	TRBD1	TGCGCCAGCAGCTTGCAGGGGGCTGTTCGGGACATTCAGTACTTC	CASSLQGAVRDIQYF
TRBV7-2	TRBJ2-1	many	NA	TGTGCCAGCAGCCCAGGGGCGGTTTACAATGAGCAGTTCTTC	CASSPGAVYNEQFF
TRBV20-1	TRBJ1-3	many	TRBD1	TGCAGTGCTAGAGTAAAAGGGGGCGAAAACACCATATATTTT	CSARVKGGENTIYF
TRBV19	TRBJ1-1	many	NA	TGTGCCAGTACCACAGGGTCGTTGGGGCCTAACACTGAAGCTTTCTTT	CASTTGSLGPNTEAFF
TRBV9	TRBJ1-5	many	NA	TGTGCCAGCGCCAGGGATTATAGCAATCAGCCCCAGCATTTT	CASARDYSNQPQHF
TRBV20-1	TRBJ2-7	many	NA	TGCAGTGCTAGAGAGTGGGGCTACGAGCAGTACTTC	CSAREWGYEQYF
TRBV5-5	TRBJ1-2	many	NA	TGTGCCAGCAGCTTGGTTGGGACAAACTATGGCTACACCTTC	CASSLVGTNYGYTF
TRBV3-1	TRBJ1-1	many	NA	TGTGCCAGCAGCCCGACACCAGTGAACACTGAAGCTTTCTTT	CASSPTPVNTEAFF
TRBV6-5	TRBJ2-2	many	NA	TGTGCCAGCAGTCCGGCTTACACCGGGGAGCTGTTTTTT	CASSPAYTGELFF
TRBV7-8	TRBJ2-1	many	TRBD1	TGTGCCAGCAGCCGCACGACAGGGTACAATGAGCAGTTCTTC	CASSRTTGYNEQFF
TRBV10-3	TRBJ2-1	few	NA	TGTGCCATCAGAGCCGGACCTAACAATGAGCAGTTCTTC	CAIRAGPNNEQFF
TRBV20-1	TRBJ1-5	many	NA	TGCAGTGCTAGACCAGGGGTCTTGAAGCCCCAGCATTTT	CSARPGVLKPQHF
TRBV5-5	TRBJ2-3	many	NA	TGTGCCAGCAGCTTTGGTGGCACGCAGTATTTT	CASSFGGTQYF
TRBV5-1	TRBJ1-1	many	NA	TGCGCCAGCAGCCTCGAGATGAACACTGAAGCTTTCTTT	CASSLEMNTEAFF
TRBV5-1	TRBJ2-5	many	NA	TGCGCCAGCAGCTTCGGACAGCCTGAGGAGACCCAGTACTTC	CASSFGQPEETQYF
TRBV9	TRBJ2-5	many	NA	TGTGCCAGCAGCGGAATACTCGCGGGGCAAGAGACCCAGTACTTC	CASSGILAGQETQYF
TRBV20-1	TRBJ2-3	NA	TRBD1	TGCAGTGCTAGAAGGGGAGCAGGGGGCGCTTGGGATACGCAGTATTTT	CSARRGAGGAWDTQYF
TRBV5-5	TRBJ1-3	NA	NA	TGTGCCAGCAGCTTGGCCGGGGGTTTTGGAAACACCATATATTTT	CASSLAGGFGNTIYF
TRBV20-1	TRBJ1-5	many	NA	TGCAGTGCTAGTCAGGCGGGAGACGGCAATCAGCCCCAGCATTTT	CSASQAGDGNQPQHF
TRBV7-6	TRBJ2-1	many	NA	TGTGCCAGCAGCTTAGCGTACCGCGCTAGTGGGGTGCATCTGTTCTTC	CASSLAYRASGVHLFF
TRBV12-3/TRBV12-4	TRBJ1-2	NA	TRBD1	TGTGCCAGCAGTCTGGGACAGAGGGCTGGCTACACCTTC	CASSLGQRAGYTF
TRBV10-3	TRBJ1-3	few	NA	TGTGCCATGGCCCGGGGGGGTGAAGGAAACACCATATATTTT	CAMARGGEGNTIYF
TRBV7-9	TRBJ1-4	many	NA	TGTGCCAGCAGCTTTTCGGACCCGAGGGATGAAAAACTGTTTTTT	CASSFSDPRDEKLFF
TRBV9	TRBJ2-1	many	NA	TGTGCCAGCAGCGACTCCCCCGATACTAGCTCCTACAATGAGCAGTTCTTC	CASSDSPDTSSYNEQFF
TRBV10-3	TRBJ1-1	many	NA	TGTGCCATCAGTGATTTACAACAGACCACGGCTGAAGCTTTCTTT	CAISDLQQTTAEAFF
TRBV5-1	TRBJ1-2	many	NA	TGCGCCAGCAGCTTGGCAGGGTCCTATGGCTACACCTTC	CASSLAGSYGYTF
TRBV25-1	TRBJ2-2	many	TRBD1	TGTGCCAGCAGTGAGCCGGGGCAGGGGGAAGCCGGGGAGCTGTTTTTT	CASSEPGQGEAGELFF
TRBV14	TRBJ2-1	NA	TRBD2	TGTGCCAGCAGCCGAAGTCCGGGGGGGCCAGGTGAGCAGTTCTTC	CASSRSPGGPGEQFF
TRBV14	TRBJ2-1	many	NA	TGTGCCAGCAGCGCCTCCTGGGGTGCCCGCTCCTACAATGAGCAGTTCTTC	CASSASWGARSYNEQFF
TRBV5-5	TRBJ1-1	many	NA	TGTGCCAGCAGCGGCGGGGGGTGGGGTGAAGCTTTCTTT	CASSGGGWGEAFF
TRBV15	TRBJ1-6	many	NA	TGTGCCACCAGCAGAGATCGGGGATCTCGGGATTCACCCCTCCACTTT	CATSRDRGSRDSPLHF
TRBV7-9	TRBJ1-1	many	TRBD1	TGTGCCAGCAGTTTCGATGGGACAGCAAACACTGAAGCTTTCTTT	CASSFDGTANTEAFF
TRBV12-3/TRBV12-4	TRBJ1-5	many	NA	TGTGCCAGCAGTTTAAGGGCTTATAGCAATCAGCCCCAGCATTTT	CASSLRAYSNQPQHF
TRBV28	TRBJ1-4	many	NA	TGTGCCAGCAATCCGGCCCCTAATGAAAAACTGTTTTTT	CASNPAPNEKLFF
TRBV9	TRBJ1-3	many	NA	TGTGCCAGCAGCGTAGCTGGAAACACCATATATTTT	CASSVAGNTIYF
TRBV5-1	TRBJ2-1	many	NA	TGCGCCAGCACGACAGGACAAAGCTCCTACAATGAGCAGTTCTTC	CASTTGQSSYNEQFF
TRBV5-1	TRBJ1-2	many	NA	TGCGCCAGCAGCTTGTATCAGGACTACTATGGCTACACCTTC	CASSLYQDYYGYTF
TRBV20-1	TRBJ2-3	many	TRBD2	TGCAGTGCTCCCCTAGCGGGGGGAACAGATACGCAGTATTTT	CSAPLAGGTDTQYF
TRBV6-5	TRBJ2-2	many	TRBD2	TGTGCCAGCAGACTAGGACTAGCGGGGGGGCGGGGCACCGGGGAGCTGTTTTTT	CASRLGLAGGRGTGELFF
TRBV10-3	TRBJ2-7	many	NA	TGTGCCACGGGAAGCCGAGACTACGAGCAGTACTTC	CATGSRDYEQYF
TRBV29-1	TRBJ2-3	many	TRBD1	TGCAGCGTTGCGACAGGGGCCACAGATACGCAGTATTTT	CSVATGATDTQYF
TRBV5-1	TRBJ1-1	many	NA	TGCGCCAGCAGCTCTCAGGGGTCTAACACTGAAGCTTTCTTT	CASSSQGSNTEAFF
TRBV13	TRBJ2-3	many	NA	TGTGCCAGCAGCTTAGTCACAGATACGCAGTATTTT	CASSLVTDTQYF